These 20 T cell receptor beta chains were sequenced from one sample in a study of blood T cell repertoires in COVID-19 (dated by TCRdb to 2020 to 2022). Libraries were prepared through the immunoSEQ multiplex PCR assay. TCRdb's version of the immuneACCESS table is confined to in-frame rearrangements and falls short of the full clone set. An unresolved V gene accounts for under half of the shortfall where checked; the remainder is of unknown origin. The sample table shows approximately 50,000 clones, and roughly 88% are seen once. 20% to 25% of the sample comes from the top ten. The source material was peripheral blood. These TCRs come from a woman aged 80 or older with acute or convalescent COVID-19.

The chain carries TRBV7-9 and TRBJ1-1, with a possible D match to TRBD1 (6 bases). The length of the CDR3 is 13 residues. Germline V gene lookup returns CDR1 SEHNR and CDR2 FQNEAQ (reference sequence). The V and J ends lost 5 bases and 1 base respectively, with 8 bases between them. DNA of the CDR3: TGTGCCAGCAGCCCGACAGGGAACACTGAAGCTTTCTTT. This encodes CASSPTGNTEAFF.

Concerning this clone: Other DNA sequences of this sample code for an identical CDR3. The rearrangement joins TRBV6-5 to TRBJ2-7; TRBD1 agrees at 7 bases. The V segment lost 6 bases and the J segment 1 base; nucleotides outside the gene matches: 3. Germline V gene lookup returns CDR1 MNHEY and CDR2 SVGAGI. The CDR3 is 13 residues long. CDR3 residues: CASSRQGSYEQYF. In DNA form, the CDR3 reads TGTGCCAGCAGCCGACAGGGATCCTACGAGCAGTACTTC.

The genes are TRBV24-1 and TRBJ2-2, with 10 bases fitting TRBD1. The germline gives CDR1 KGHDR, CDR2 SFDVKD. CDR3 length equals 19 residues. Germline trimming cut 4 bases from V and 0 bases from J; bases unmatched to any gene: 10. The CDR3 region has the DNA TGTGCCACCAGTGACGGGACAGGGGCGGGAGGTTCGAACACCGGGGAGCTGTTTTTT. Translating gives CATSDGTGAGGSNTGELFF.

This CDR3 is CASRQGAIANSPLHF. CDR3 nucleotides: TGTGCCAGCAGACAGGGGGCTATTGCTAATTCACCCCTCCACTTT. The V and J genes are TRBV6-5 and TRBJ1-6; 9 nucleotides match TRBD1. Trimming at V came to 6 bases and at J to 6 bases, leaving 6 bases not matched to a gene. This CDR3 has 15 amino acids. CDR1 is MNHEY and CDR2 is SVGAGI in the germline V gene.

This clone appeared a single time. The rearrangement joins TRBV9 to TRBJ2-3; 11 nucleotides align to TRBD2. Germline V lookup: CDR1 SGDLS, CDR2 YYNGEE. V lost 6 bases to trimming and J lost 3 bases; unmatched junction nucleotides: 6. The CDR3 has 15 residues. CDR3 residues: CASTRLAGYTDTQYF. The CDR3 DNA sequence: TGTGCCAGCACCAGACTAGCGGGGTATACAGATACGCAGTATTTT.

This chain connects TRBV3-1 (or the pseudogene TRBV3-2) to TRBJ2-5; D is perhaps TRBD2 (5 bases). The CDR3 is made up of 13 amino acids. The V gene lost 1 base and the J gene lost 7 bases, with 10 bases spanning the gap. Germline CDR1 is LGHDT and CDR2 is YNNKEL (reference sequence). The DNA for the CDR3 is TGTGCCAGCAGCCAAGGGAGGTTGACGACCCAGTACTTC. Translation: CASSQGRLTTQYF.

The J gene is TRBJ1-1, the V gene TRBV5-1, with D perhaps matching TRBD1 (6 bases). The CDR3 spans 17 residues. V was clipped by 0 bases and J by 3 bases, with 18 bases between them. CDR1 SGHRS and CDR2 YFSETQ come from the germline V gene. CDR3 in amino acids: CASSLVGDRSWDTEAFF. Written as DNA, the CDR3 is TGCGCCAGCAGCTTGGTGGGAGACAGGTCTTGGGACACTGAAGCTTTCTTT.

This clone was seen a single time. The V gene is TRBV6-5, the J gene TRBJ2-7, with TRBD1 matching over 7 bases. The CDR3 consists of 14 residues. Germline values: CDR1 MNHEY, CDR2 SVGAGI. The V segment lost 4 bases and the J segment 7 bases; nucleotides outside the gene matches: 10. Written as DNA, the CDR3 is TGTGCCAGCAGTTCCAGGGGGACCTCGAAGGAGCAGTACGTC. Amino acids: CASSSRGTSKEQYV.

CDR3 sequence reads: CASSLTSDQETQYF. In nucleotides, the CDR3 is TGCGCCAGCAGCTTGACTAGCGATCAAGAGACCCAGTACTTC. The gene calls are TRBV5-1 and TRBJ2-5; 7 bases are shared with TRBD2. Germline V lookup: CDR1 SGHRS, CDR2 YFSETQ. This CDR3 has 14 amino acids. The V segment lost 1 base and the J segment 2 bases; nucleotides outside the gene matches: 2.

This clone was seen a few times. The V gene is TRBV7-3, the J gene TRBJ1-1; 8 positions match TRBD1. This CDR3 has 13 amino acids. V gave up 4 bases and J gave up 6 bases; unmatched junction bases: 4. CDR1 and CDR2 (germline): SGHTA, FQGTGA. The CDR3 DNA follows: TGTGCCAGCAGCTCCGGGACAGGCGCTGAAGCTTTCTTT. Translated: CASSSGTGAEAFF.

The CDR3 spells CASSVGSTDTQYF. CDR3 nucleotides: TGTGCCAGCAGCGTCGGGAGCACAGATACGCAGTATTTT. The rearrangement uses TRBV9 and TRBJ2-3; D is uncertain. The V and J ends lost 2 bases and 0 bases respectively, with 4 bases between them. This CDR3 contains 13 residues. Per the germline V gene, CDR1 is SGDLS and CDR2 is YYNGEE.

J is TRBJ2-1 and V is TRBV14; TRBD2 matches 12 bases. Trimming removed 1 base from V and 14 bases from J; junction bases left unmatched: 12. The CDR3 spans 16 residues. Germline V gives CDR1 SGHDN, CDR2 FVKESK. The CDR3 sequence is CASSQGLLTSGGKKFF. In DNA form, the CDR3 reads TGTGCCAGCAGCCAAGGTCTGTTGACTAGCGGGGGAAAGAAGTTCTTC.

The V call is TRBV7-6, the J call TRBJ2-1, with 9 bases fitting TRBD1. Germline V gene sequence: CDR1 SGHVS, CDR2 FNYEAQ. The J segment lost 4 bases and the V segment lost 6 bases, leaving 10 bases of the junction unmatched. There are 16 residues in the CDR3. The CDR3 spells CASSSRPGQGYNEQFF. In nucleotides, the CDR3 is TGTGCCAGCAGTTCAAGGCCGGGACAGGGATACAATGAGCAGTTCTTC.

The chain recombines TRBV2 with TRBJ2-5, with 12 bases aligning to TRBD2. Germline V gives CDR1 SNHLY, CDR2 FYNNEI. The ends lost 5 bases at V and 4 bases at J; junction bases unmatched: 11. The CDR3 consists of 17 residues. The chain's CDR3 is CASSKRTSGIATETQYF. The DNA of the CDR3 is TGTGCCAGCAGTAAACGGACTAGCGGGATTGCGACAGAGACCCAGTACTTC.

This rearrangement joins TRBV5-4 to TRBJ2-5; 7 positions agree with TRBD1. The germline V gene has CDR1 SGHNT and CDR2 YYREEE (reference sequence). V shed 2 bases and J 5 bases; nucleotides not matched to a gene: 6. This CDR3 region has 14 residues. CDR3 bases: TGTGCCAGCAGCTTTCGACAGGGACGCGAGACCCAGTACTTC. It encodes CASSFRQGRETQYF.

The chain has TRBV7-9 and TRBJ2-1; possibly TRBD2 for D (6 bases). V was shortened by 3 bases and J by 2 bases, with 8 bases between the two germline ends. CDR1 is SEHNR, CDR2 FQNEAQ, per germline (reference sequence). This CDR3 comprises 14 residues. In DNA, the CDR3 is TGTGCCAGCAGCTTCTCGGGGGCCTACAATGAGCAGTTCTTC. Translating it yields CASSFSGAYNEQFF.

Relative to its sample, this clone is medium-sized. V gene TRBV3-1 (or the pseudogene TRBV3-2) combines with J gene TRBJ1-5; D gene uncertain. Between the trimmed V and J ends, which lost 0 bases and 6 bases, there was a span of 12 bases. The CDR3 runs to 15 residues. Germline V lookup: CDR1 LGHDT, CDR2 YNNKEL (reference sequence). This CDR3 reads CASSQDTGYFQPQHF. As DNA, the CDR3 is TGTGCCAGCAGCCAAGATACCGGGTACTTTCAGCCCCAGCATTTT.

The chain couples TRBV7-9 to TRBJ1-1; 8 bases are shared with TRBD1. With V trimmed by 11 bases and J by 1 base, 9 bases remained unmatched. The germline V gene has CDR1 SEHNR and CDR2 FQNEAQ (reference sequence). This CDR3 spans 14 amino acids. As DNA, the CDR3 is TGTGCCTGCGGCAGCGACAGGGGGAACACTGAAGCTTTCTTT. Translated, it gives CACGSDRGNTEAFF. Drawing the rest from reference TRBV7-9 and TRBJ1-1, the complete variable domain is DTGVSQNPRHKITKRGQNVTFRCDPISEHNRLYWYRQTLGQGPEFLTYFQNEAQLEKSRLLSDRFSAERPKGSFSTLEIQRTEQGDSAMYLCACGSDRGNTEAFFGQGTRLTVV.

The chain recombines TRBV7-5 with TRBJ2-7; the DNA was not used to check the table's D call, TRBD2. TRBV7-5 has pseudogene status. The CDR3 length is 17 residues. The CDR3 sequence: CARSLRLRSCDEIEQYV. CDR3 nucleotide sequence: TGTGCCAGAAGCCTACGATTGAGGTCGTGTGATGAGATTGAGCAGTACGTC.

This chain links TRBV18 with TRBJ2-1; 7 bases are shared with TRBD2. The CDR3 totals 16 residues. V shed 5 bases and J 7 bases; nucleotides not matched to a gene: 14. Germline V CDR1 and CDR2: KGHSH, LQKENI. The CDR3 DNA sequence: TGTGCCAGCTCAATGATCCTCCCGGGAGGAAGTAATGAGCAGTTCTTC. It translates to CASSMILPGGSNEQFF.